This T cell receptor beta chain was sequenced in a study of post-analysis software for immune sequencing data. Study context: The disease courses spanned relapsing-remitting, secondary progressive and progressive-relapsing forms of multiple sclerosis. General study findings and limits: With F measure, samples from one preparation batch clustered together strongly. Controls had significantly higher normalized Chao1 diversity than multiple sclerosis patients. With TRBV5-6, TRBV5-1 and TRBV20-1 included, about five TRBV segments were more frequent in patients than in controls.

Comment on this clonotype: As yet, its antigen is unknown.

Trimming removed 6 bases from V and 7 bases from J, with 22 bases in between. The CDR3 totals 15 residues. Germline lookup yields CDR1 DFQATT and CDR2 SNEGSKA (reference sequence). Incorporated into the TCR beta cDNA libraries were unique molecular identifiers, which served to reduce PCR and sequencing biases. Each sample of roughly 0.9 to 10 million input T cells yielded 500,000 or so cDNA molecules, so each molecule approximated one T cell. TCRdb re-analysed the PCR reads in MiXCR, keeping a single row per CDR3 protein. This sample carries about 820,000 distinct CDR3 sequences, approximately 53% of them seen once, and the ten largest clones take roughly 4.4%.

The sequencing input was blood. The chain joins TRBV20-1 to TRBJ2-1, with TRBD2 as a possible D gene (5 bases). The sequence came from a girl between 10 and 17 years old with multiple sclerosis. The CDR3 loop reads CSAVPIAMNGNEQFF. Written as DNA, the CDR3 is TGCAGTGCGGTCCCCATAGCGATGAATGGGAATGAGCAGTTCTTC.